This T cell receptor (beta chain) was documented in a study of OX40 agonist ivuxolimab in advanced cancers. The overall study: At 0.01 to 10 mg/kg, ivuxolimab was administered intravenously to patients every 2 weeks.

Germline V gene sequence: CDR1 KGHSH, CDR2 LQKENI. V shed 6 bases, J shed 2 bases, and the junction held 13 bases outside the gene matches. The CDR3 is 16 residues long. Points from the study as a whole: Averaging showed that CD8+ T cells had more expanded clones than CD4+ did.

In regard to this clone: Its antigen is unknown.

Libraries were prepared by immunoSEQ multiplex PCR; TCRdb keeps only in-frame clonotypes and omits some of them. The sample gives around 66,000 clones, 70% to 90% of which show up once; 0.35% is in the top ten. The sequencing used CD4+ or CD8+ T cells sorted from blood, collected in a trial of the OX40 agonist ivuxolimab. The chain joins TRBV18 to TRBJ2-7; 7 nucleotides agree with TRBD1. This TCR was recovered from an adult with an advanced solid tumor such as melanoma, head and neck, liver or kidney cancer. Here the CDR3 reads CASSRPKDRPPYEQYF. CDR3 DNA: TGTGCCAGCTCCCGACCGAAGGACAGGCCTCCCTACGAGCAGTACTTC.